Presented here are 2 T cell receptor beta chains from one specimen sequenced in a study of T cell responses to AZD1222 COVID-19 vaccine. TCRdb's table, derived via immunoSEQ multiplex PCR, lists solely in-frame clones and lacks some. The sample includes about 110,000 clones, more than 70% seen only once; the top ten take roughly 15%. Here the sequenced sample was peripheral blood, taken on day 0 of AZD1222 vaccination. The receptors stem from an adult in good health.

The chain recombines TRBV7-2 with TRBJ2-7, with 8 bases aligning to TRBD1. The CDR3 covers 16 residues. V was pared by 0 bases and J by 3 bases, with 7 bases of the junction left unmatched. The V gene's germline CDR1 is SGHTA and CDR2 FQGNSA. CDR3 loop: CASSLAPGTGNYEQYF. CDR3 sequence (DNA): TGTGCCAGCAGCTTAGCTCCCGGGACAGGAAACTACGAGCAGTACTTC.

V and J are TRBV25-1 and TRBJ1-5; D call uncertain. Trimming removed 7 bases at V and 4 bases at J, with 20 bases between. The CDR3 has 16 amino acids. Germline CDR1 is MGHDK and CDR2 is SYGVNS. As DNA, the CDR3 is TGTGCCAGCACCGCTGGACCCCTAGGACGTAATCAGCCCCAGCATTTT. Protein product: CASTAGPLGRNQPQHF.